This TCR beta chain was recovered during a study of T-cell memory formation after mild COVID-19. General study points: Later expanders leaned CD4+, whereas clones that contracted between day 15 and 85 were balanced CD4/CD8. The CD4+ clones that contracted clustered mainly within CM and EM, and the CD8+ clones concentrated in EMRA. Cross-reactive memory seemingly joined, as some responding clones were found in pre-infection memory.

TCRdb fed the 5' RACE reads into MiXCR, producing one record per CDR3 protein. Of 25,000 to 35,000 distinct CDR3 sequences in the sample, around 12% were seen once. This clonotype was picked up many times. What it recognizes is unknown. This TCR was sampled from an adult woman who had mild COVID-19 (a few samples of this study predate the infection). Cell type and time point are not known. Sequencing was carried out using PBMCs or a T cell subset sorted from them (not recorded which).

CDR3 amino acids: CASSLTGGGYTF. DNA of the CDR3: TGCGCCAGCAGCTTGACTGGGGGCGGCTACACCTTC. The rearrangement joins TRBV5-1 to TRBJ1-2; perhaps TRBD1 as D (6 bases). V was cut by 1 base and J by 8 bases, with 9 bases left in between. The CDR3 consists of 12 residues. Germline CDR1 SGHRS, CDR2 YFSETQ.